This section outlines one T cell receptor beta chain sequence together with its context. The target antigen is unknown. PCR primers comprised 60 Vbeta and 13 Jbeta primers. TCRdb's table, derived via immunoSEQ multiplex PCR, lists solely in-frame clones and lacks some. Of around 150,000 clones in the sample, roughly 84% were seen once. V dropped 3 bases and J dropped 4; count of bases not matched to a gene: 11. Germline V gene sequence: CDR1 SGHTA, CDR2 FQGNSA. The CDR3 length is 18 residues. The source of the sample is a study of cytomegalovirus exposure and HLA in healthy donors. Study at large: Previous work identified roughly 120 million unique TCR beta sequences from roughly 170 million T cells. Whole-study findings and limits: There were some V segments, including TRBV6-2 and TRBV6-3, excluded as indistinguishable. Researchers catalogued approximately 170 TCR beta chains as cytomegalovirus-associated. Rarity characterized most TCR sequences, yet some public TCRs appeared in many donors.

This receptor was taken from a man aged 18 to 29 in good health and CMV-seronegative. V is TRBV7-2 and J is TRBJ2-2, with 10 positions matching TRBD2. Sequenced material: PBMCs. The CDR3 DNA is TGTGCCAGCAGCTTGGGGGTAGCGGGAGGTACGGGCACCGGGGAGCTGTTTTTT. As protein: CASSLGVAGGTGTGELFF.